One and the same sample provided the 13 T cell receptor beta chains below, sequenced in a study of OX40 agonist ivuxolimab in advanced cancers. TCRdb's copy holds only in-frame clones and misses some; the assay was immunoSEQ multiplex PCR. The data contain just under 75,000 clones, approximately 92% of them singletons. This specimen was CD4+ or CD8+ T cells sorted from blood, taken in a trial of the OX40 agonist ivuxolimab. The receptor source for this set is an adult with an advanced solid tumor such as melanoma, head and neck, liver or kidney cancer.

The V call is TRBV7-8, the J call TRBJ1-3; 9 bases align to TRBD1. Germline-derived CDR1 and CDR2 are SGHVS and FQNEAQ. J lost 2 bases, V lost 6 bases, and 5 bases had no gene match. This CDR3 is 15 amino acids long. In DNA form, the CDR3 reads TGTGCCAGCAGTTCGGGACAGGGCACTGGAAACACCATATATTTT. Translated, it gives CASSSGQGTGNTIYF. Variable domain in full (rest from reference TRBV7-8 and TRBJ1-3): GAGVSQSPRYKVAKRGQDVALRCDPISGHVSLFWYQQALGQGPEFLTYFQNEAQLDKSGLPSDRFFAERPEGSVSTLKIQRTQQEDSAVYLCASSSGQGTGNTIYFGEGSWLTVV.

The chain employs TRBV6-1 and TRBJ2-7; maybe TRBD2 (6 bases). The CDR3 is made up of 15 amino acids. Germline loops: CDR1 MNHNS, CDR2 SASEGT. The ends were cut back, 0 bases at V and 9 bases at J, with 18 bases in the middle. The CDR3 sequence is CASSEAGTGATGQYF. The CDR3 coding sequence is TGTGCCAGCAGTGAAGCTGGGACTGGGGCTACGGGGCAGTACTTC.

V is TRBV9 and J is TRBJ1-2; D unclear. The CDR3 runs to 12 residues. V dropped 0 bases and J dropped 1 base, with 1 base sitting between them. CDR1 SGDLS and CDR2 YYNGEE come from the germline V gene. CDR3 sequence: CASSVVNYGYTF. CDR3 nucleotide sequence: TGTGCCAGCAGCGTAGTTAACTATGGCTACACCTTC.

The rearrangement links TRBV11-3 to TRBJ2-7; 7 nucleotides line up with TRBD2. The CDR3 runs 15 residues. CDR1 and CDR2 from the germline V gene are SGHNT and YENEEA. V dropped 5 bases and J dropped 3; count of bases not matched to a gene: 10. Here the CDR3 DNA reads TGTGCCAGCAGCCTCAGCGGGAATTCCAACTACGAGCAGTACTTC. Amino acid sequence: CASSLSGNSNYEQYF. Based on the CDR3 plus reference TRBV11-3 and TRBJ2-7, the full variable domain is EAGVVQSPRYKIIEKKQPVAFWCNPISGHNTLYWYLQNLGQGPELLIRYENEEAVDDSQLPKDRFSAERLKGVDSTLKIQPAELGDSAVYLCASSLSGNSNYEQYFGPGTRLTVT.

This chain connects TRBV29-1 to TRBJ2-5; 12 nucleotides line up with TRBD2. The CDR3 runs to 15 residues. Germline loops: CDR1 SQVTM, CDR2 ANQGSEA. V lost 5 bases to trimming and J lost 6 bases; unmatched junction nucleotides: 10. CDR3 in DNA: TGCAGCGTTAACCTCCTAGCGGGAGGGTCTAAGACCCAGTACTTC. This sequence encodes CSVNLLAGGSKTQYF.

Notes on this clone: At one end the junction does not follow the germline gene, possibly because of a read error. The chain recombines TRBV5-1 with TRBJ2-6; 8 bases agree with TRBD1. The CDR3 runs 17 residues. From germline, CDR1 is SGHRS and CDR2 YFSETQ. CDR3 loop: CTSSGGQGALGANVLTF. CDR3 in DNA: TGCACCAGCAGCGGCGGGCAGGGGGCGCTTGGGGCCAACGTCCTGACTTTC.

As regards this clone: Relative to the germline gene, one junction end is altered; a read error may explain this. The chain couples TRBV6-5 to TRBJ1-6, with 7 bases identical to TRBD1. This CDR3 has 15 residues. Germline V CDR1 and CDR2: MNHEY, SVGAGI. The chain's CDR3 is CASSNSQGRISPLHF. CDR3 nucleotide sequence: TGTGCCAGCAGTAACTCACAGGGGAGGATTTCACCCCTCCACTTT.

The V gene is TRBV6-5, the J gene TRBJ1-5; TRBD1 is a possible D gene (6 bases). The V gene's germline CDR1 is MNHEY and CDR2 SVGAGI. The CDR3 is 15 amino acids. With 6 bases removed from V and 6 bases from J, the gap between germline ends came to 18 bases. The CDR3, as DNA: TGTGCCAGCAGAACCAACAGGGATGCAGTTCAGCCCCAGCATTTT. This sequence encodes CASRTNRDAVQPQHF.

The chain links TRBV19 to TRBJ2-1, with D possibly called TRBD1 or TRBD2 (5 bases each). This CDR3 comprises 14 residues. V dropped 7 bases and J dropped 1 base, with 11 bases sitting between them. Per germline, CDR1 LNHDA and CDR2 SQIVND (reference sequence). In DNA form, the CDR3 reads TGTGCCAGTAATCGGGACCCTTCCTACAATGAGCAGTTCTTC. Encoded protein: CASNRDPSYNEQFF.

This chain connects TRBV11-2 to TRBJ2-5; 8 bases are a match to TRBD2. Germline assignment: CDR1 SGHAT and CDR2 FQNNGV. CDR3 length equals 16 residues. The ends lost 3 bases at V and 1 base at J; junction bases unmatched: 7. Here the CDR3 DNA reads TGTGCCAGCAGCTTGAACCCGGGAGGGTTCCAAGAGACCCAGTACTTC. Its translation is CASSLNPGGFQETQYF.

J is TRBJ2-7 and V is TRBV7-6; D uncertain. Germline V gives CDR1 SGHVS, CDR2 FNYEAQ. The CDR3 is 17 amino acids. The V end was cut by 3 bases, the J end by 4 bases, with 22 bases between. CDR3 residues: CASSFPVTRWFLYEQYF. The CDR3, as DNA: TGTGCCAGCAGCTTTCCGGTGACCCGGTGGTTCCTTTACGAGCAGTACTTC.

The rearrangement uses TRBV5-1 and TRBJ2-6, with 8 nucleotides matching TRBD2. Germline CDR1 SGHRS, CDR2 YFSETQ. Losses at the gene ends were 0 bases for V and 2 bases for J; bases not matched to a gene: 1. The CDR3 extends over 16 amino acids. The CDR3 loop is CASSLAGGAGANVLTF. The CDR3 bases are TGCGCCAGCAGCTTGGCCGGGGGGGCTGGGGCCAACGTCCTGACTTTC.

The chain has TRBV6-5 and TRBJ2-7; tentatively, D is TRBD1 (6 bases). Germline V gives CDR1 MNHEY, CDR2 SVGAGI. The ends were cut back, 6 bases at V and 3 bases at J, with 15 bases in the middle. The CDR3 consists of 14 residues. The DNA of the CDR3 is TGTGCCAGCAGGGTGGGGGCAGGGCGCTACGAGCAGTACTTC. Translated: CASRVGAGRYEQYF.